This T cell receptor (beta chain) was profiled in a study of shared clonotypes between healthy human individuals. General study results and limits: As a rule, naive subsets had a larger estimated richness than memory subsets.

V lost 4 bases to trimming and J lost 3 bases, with 7 bases between them. Germline V gives CDR1 MNHEY, CDR2 SVGAGI. CDR3 length: 12 residues. Assay execution proceeded at the deep level. Profiled with immunoSEQ multiplex PCR; TCRdb holds only in-frame clones, not every one. The table records roughly 700,000 clones, less than 85% of them present only once. To note about this clone: Its cognate antigen is unknown.

This TCR came from a woman in her twenties or thirties in good health. Sequencing used memory CD4+ T cells sorted from blood. Noted subset: CD45RA-negative fraction. This rearrangement joins TRBV6-5 to TRBJ2-7; D uncertain. The CDR3 is CASSSTFYEQYF. The CDR3 bases are TGTGCCAGCAGTTCGACTTTCTACGAGCAGTACTTC.